Listed below are T cell receptor beta chains from one sample, sequenced in a study of response to subunit inactivated influenza vaccine. TCRdb passed the RT-PCR reads through MiXCR, listing each CDR3 protein once. This table holds about 190,000 distinct CDR3 sequences, approximately 14% found once. Specimen: CD8+ T cells sorted from PBMCs, collected 4 to 6 days after vaccination. The origin of the receptors is a man aged 45-65 years who received an inactivated influenza vaccine. CDR3s include the opening cysteine and the closing phenylalanine or tryptophan. Each record gives: clone size, J gene, V gene, D gene, CDR3 DNA, CDR3 protein. A D gene is named only where the DNA matches it firmly. Size values are once, few and many counts, or a class for expanded clones, and some rows have none.

abundance: -
j_gene: TRBJ2-1
v_gene: TRBV28
d_gene: -
CDR3nt: TGTGCCAGCAGTCTCACGTCTAGCTCCTACAATGAGCAGTTCTTC
CDR3aa: CASSLTSSSYNEQFF

abundance: few
j_gene: TRBJ2-2
v_gene: TRBV5-5
d_gene: -
CDR3nt: TGTGCCAGCAGCTCCAGGGGTCCCCGAGGCACCGGGGAGCTGTTTTTT
CDR3aa: CASSSRGPRGTGELFF

abundance: -
j_gene: TRBJ2-1
v_gene: TRBV7-7
d_gene: -
CDR3nt: TGTGCCAGCAGCCGAGGGACGAACACCTACAATGAGCAGTTCTTC
CDR3aa: CASSRGTNTYNEQFF

abundance: few
j_gene: TRBJ2-1
v_gene: TRBV4-3
d_gene: -
CDR3nt: TGCGCCAGCAGCCAAGATGAGTTAGGGGGAGGGCCCTACAATGAGCAGTTCTTC
CDR3aa: CASSQDELGGGPYNEQFF

abundance: -
j_gene: TRBJ2-6
v_gene: TRBV15
d_gene: TRBD2
CDR3nt: TGTGCCACCAGCAGTAGACTAGCGGTTAGCTCTGGGGCCAACGTCCTGACTTTC
CDR3aa: CATSSRLAVSSGANVLTF

abundance: many
j_gene: TRBJ2-4
v_gene: TRBV28
d_gene: -
CDR3nt: TGTGCCAGCAGTTTAAGACCCGCAGGCTCAAAAAACATTCAGTACTTC
CDR3aa: CASSLRPAGSKNIQYF

abundance: -
j_gene: TRBJ1-1
v_gene: TRBV10-1
d_gene: -
CDR3nt: TGCGCCAGCAGGGTCTTTAACACTGAAGCTTTCTTT
CDR3aa: CASRVFNTEAFF

abundance: few
j_gene: TRBJ2-1
v_gene: TRBV29-1
d_gene: -
CDR3nt: TGCAGCTCGAACGGGGCAACCCCTACAATGGATGAGCAGTTCTTC
CDR3aa: CSSNGATPTMDEQFF

abundance: few
j_gene: TRBJ1-1
v_gene: TRBV11-2
d_gene: -
CDR3nt: TGTGCCAGCAGCTTAGATCCCAGCATGAACACTGAAGCTTTCTTT
CDR3aa: CASSLDPSMNTEAFF

abundance: medium-sized
j_gene: TRBJ1-2
v_gene: TRBV10-2
d_gene: -
CDR3nt: TGCGCCAGCAGTGAGACGACCATGCAATATGGCTACACCTTC
CDR3aa: CASSETTMQYGYTF

abundance: -
j_gene: TRBJ2-2
v_gene: TRBV28
d_gene: -
CDR3nt: TGTGCCAGCAGCTTACACGAAAACGGGGAGCTGTTTTTT
CDR3aa: CASSLHENGELFF

abundance: -
j_gene: TRBJ2-1
v_gene: TRBV15
d_gene: -
CDR3nt: TGTGCCACCAGCAAGGGGAGCAATGAGCAGTTCTTC
CDR3aa: CATSKGSNEQFF

abundance: few
j_gene: TRBJ2-2
v_gene: TRBV5-1
d_gene: TRBD1
CDR3nt: TGCGCCAGCAGCTTGGGGCCCACCGGGACAGGGGGCTCCGGGGAGCTGTTTTTT
CDR3aa: CASSLGPTGTGGSGELFF

abundance: few
j_gene: TRBJ2-1
v_gene: TRBV29-1
d_gene: TRBD1
CDR3nt: TGCAGCGTTCCGACAGGGGGCTACAATGAGCAGTTCTTC
CDR3aa: CSVPTGGYNEQFF

abundance: -
j_gene: TRBJ1-5
v_gene: TRBV7-9
d_gene: -
CDR3nt: TGTGCCAGCAGCTCCGACAACCAGCCCCAGCATTTT
CDR3aa: CASSSDNQPQHF

abundance: few
j_gene: TRBJ1-1
v_gene: TRBV27
d_gene: TRBD1
CDR3nt: TGTGCCAGCGGCTTTAGGGGGCAAGGAGCTTTCTTT
CDR3aa: CASGFRGQGAFF

abundance: few
j_gene: TRBJ2-2
v_gene: TRBV28
d_gene: TRBD1
CDR3nt: TGTGCCAGCAGTCGGGACAGGGGGACAGCCGGGGAGCTGTTTTTT
CDR3aa: CASSRDRGTAGELFF

abundance: -
j_gene: TRBJ1-1
v_gene: TRBV29-1
d_gene: -
CDR3nt: TGCAGCTATCAGGGTCAGAACACTGAAGCTTTCTTT
CDR3aa: CSYQGQNTEAFF

abundance: few
j_gene: TRBJ2-7
v_gene: TRBV2
d_gene: -
CDR3nt: TGTGCCAGCAGTGAAGCGGCCTCGACAGCTTACGAGCAGTACTTC
CDR3aa: CASSEAASTAYEQYF

abundance: -
j_gene: TRBJ2-7
v_gene: TRBV6-2/TRBV6-3
d_gene: TRBD1
CDR3nt: TGTGCCAGCAGTACCCAGGGGGCCGGGCCGCAGTACTTC
CDR3aa: CASSTQGAGPQYF

abundance: -
j_gene: TRBJ1-6
v_gene: TRBV12-3/TRBV12-4
d_gene: -
CDR3nt: TGTGCCAGCAGTTTCGGGGTCGGCCATTCACCCCTCCACTTT
CDR3aa: CASSFGVGHSPLHF

abundance: -
j_gene: TRBJ2-1
v_gene: TRBV4-3
d_gene: TRBD1
CDR3nt: TGCGCCAGCAGCCAATGGGACAGTGAGGCGGATGAGCAGTTCTTC
CDR3aa: CASSQWDSEADEQFF

abundance: -
j_gene: TRBJ2-1
v_gene: TRBV11-2
d_gene: TRBD2
CDR3nt: TGTGCCAGCAGCTTAGTCACGAACCAGGCGGGAGGGGGATACAATGAGCAGTTCTTC
CDR3aa: CASSLVTNQAGGGYNEQFF

abundance: few
j_gene: TRBJ2-1
v_gene: TRBV11-2
d_gene: TRBD2
CDR3nt: TGTGCCAGCAGTCTCCCCGGACTAGCGGGAGGGTATGAGCAGTTCTTC
CDR3aa: CASSLPGLAGGYEQFF

abundance: -
j_gene: TRBJ1-1
v_gene: TRBV6-5
d_gene: TRBD1
CDR3nt: TGTGCCAGCAGTCCACTCGGGACAGGAGGAACTGAAGCTTTCTTT
CDR3aa: CASSPLGTGGTEAFF

abundance: many
j_gene: TRBJ2-2
v_gene: TRBV28
d_gene: TRBD1
CDR3nt: TGTGCCAGCAGTTTATATGGTTTTCCCCGGGACAGGGGGCGCGACGCGAACACCGGGGAGCTGTTTTTT
CDR3aa: CASSLYGFPRDRGRDANTGELFF

abundance: many
j_gene: TRBJ2-3
v_gene: TRBV4-2
d_gene: -
CDR3nt: TGTGCCAGCAGCCAAGATCGCGGACAGGGAGGGAACACAGATACGCAGTATTTT
CDR3aa: CASSQDRGQGGNTDTQYF

abundance: -
j_gene: TRBJ2-7
v_gene: TRBV12-3/TRBV12-4
d_gene: TRBD1
CDR3nt: TGTGCCAGCAGCCCCGCCGGGACAGGTTACGAGCAGTACTTC
CDR3aa: CASSPAGTGYEQYF

abundance: -
j_gene: TRBJ2-1
v_gene: TRBV19
d_gene: -
CDR3nt: TGTGCCAGTAGTATTGGGCCGTACTCCTACAATGAGCAGTTCTTC
CDR3aa: CASSIGPYSYNEQFF

abundance: many
j_gene: TRBJ1-4
v_gene: TRBV11-2
d_gene: -
CDR3nt: TGTGCCAGCAGCTTATCGGGTGAAAAACTGTTTTTT
CDR3aa: CASSLSGEKLFF

abundance: -
j_gene: TRBJ2-5
v_gene: TRBV11-2
d_gene: -
CDR3nt: TGTGCCAGCAGCTTAGCCTTCGGACAGGGACTACAAGAGACCCAGTACTTC
CDR3aa: CASSLAFGQGLQETQYF

abundance: -
j_gene: TRBJ2-1
v_gene: TRBV11-2
d_gene: -
CDR3nt: TGTGCCAGCAGCTTAGATGGGGTCTACAATGAGCAGTTCTTC
CDR3aa: CASSLDGVYNEQFF

abundance: -
j_gene: TRBJ2-3
v_gene: TRBV6-6
d_gene: -
CDR3nt: TGTGCCAGCAGTTACTTTGGGGATACGCAGTATTTT
CDR3aa: CASSYFGDTQYF

abundance: many
j_gene: TRBJ1-5
v_gene: TRBV4-1
d_gene: -
CDR3nt: TGCGCCAGCAGCCAAGAAGGGTCCCCGATTAAGCATTTT
CDR3aa: CASSQEGSPIKHF

abundance: -
j_gene: TRBJ2-1
v_gene: TRBV28
d_gene: TRBD2
CDR3nt: TGTGCCAGCAGTTTGGCGACTAGCGGGAGTGGTGAGCAGTTCTTC
CDR3aa: CASSLATSGSGEQFF

abundance: few
j_gene: TRBJ2-1
v_gene: TRBV12-3/TRBV12-4
d_gene: -
CDR3nt: TGTGCCAGCAGTTTTAGTGAGCAGTTCTTC
CDR3aa: CASSFSEQFF

abundance: once
j_gene: TRBJ2-1
v_gene: TRBV4-1
d_gene: TRBD2
CDR3nt: TGCGCCAGCAGCCTCGGGGGGGGAGGGGCCGGCGAGCAGTTCTTC
CDR3aa: CASSLGGGGAGEQFF

abundance: few
j_gene: TRBJ2-6
v_gene: TRBV28
d_gene: -
CDR3nt: TGTGCCAGCAGTTTATTGGTTATCTCTGGGGCCAACGTCCTGACTTTC
CDR3aa: CASSLLVISGANVLTF

abundance: many
j_gene: TRBJ2-7
v_gene: TRBV9
d_gene: TRBD2
CDR3nt: TGTGCCAGCAGCGCTAGCGGGGGTCTGGACGAGCAGTACTTC
CDR3aa: CASSASGGLDEQYF

abundance: few
j_gene: TRBJ1-5
v_gene: TRBV7-3
d_gene: TRBD1
CDR3nt: TGTGCCAGCAGCTCCGACAGGGGGCCGGGACACAATCAGCCCCAGCATTTT
CDR3aa: CASSSDRGPGHNQPQHF

abundance: -
j_gene: TRBJ2-5
v_gene: TRBV10-3
d_gene: -
CDR3nt: TGTGCCATCAGTGCCCAGACAAGGGGGGGGGAGACCCAGTACTTC
CDR3aa: CAISAQTRGGETQYF

abundance: -
j_gene: TRBJ2-1
v_gene: TRBV14
d_gene: TRBD2
CDR3nt: TGTGCCAGCAGCCAAGTGGGACTAGGAGGTAATGAGCAGTTCTTC
CDR3aa: CASSQVGLGGNEQFF

abundance: few
j_gene: TRBJ2-2
v_gene: TRBV7-2
d_gene: TRBD1
CDR3nt: TGTGCCAGCAGCTCTGACAGGGGGCAAGTCACCGGGGAGCTGTTTTTT
CDR3aa: CASSSDRGQVTGELFF

abundance: few
j_gene: TRBJ2-1
v_gene: TRBV5-1
d_gene: TRBD2
CDR3nt: TGCGCCAGCAGCCGCCCCAAGGGGACTAGCCGGAATGAGCAGTTCTTC
CDR3aa: CASSRPKGTSRNEQFF

abundance: -
j_gene: TRBJ1-4
v_gene: TRBV7-9
d_gene: -
CDR3nt: TGTGCCAGCAAGGGCCGGGAACCCCATTTTAATGAAAAACTGTTTTTT
CDR3aa: CASKGREPHFNEKLFF

abundance: -
j_gene: TRBJ2-3
v_gene: TRBV20-1
d_gene: -
CDR3nt: TGCAGTGCTCCGGGCCGCACAGATACGCAGTATTTT
CDR3aa: CSAPGRTDTQYF

abundance: many
j_gene: TRBJ2-7
v_gene: TRBV27
d_gene: -
CDR3nt: TGTGCCAGCAGTTTTTTAGGCTCCTACGAGCAGTACTTC
CDR3aa: CASSFLGSYEQYF

abundance: -
j_gene: TRBJ1-2
v_gene: TRBV20-1
d_gene: TRBD1
CDR3nt: TGCAGCGCGCACGGACAGGGGGCATTTAACTATGGCTACACCTTC
CDR3aa: CSAHGQGAFNYGYTF

abundance: -
j_gene: TRBJ2-3
v_gene: TRBV4-3
d_gene: TRBD1
CDR3nt: TGCGCCAGCAGCCCTCGGACAGGGGAGGCAGATACGCAGTATTTT
CDR3aa: CASSPRTGEADTQYF

abundance: -
j_gene: TRBJ2-7
v_gene: TRBV20-1
d_gene: -
CDR3nt: TGCAGTGCTAGAGATCTCCGGGGGCCCACCTACGAGCAGTACTTC
CDR3aa: CSARDLRGPTYEQYF